The 21 T cell receptor beta chains below were found in one sample sequenced in a study of a mutant IDH1 vaccine in newly diagnosed glioma. Their cognate antigens are unknown. This table comes from immunoSEQ multiplex PCR, and its TCRdb copy is limited to in-frame clones, with some not included. This sample has over 60,000 clones, with 75% to 90% found just once. As to time point: week 11, during vaccination. Topical imiquimod accompanied each vaccine dose, which consisted of 300 ug of mutant IDH1 20-mer peptide. The sample consisted of PBMCs, taken from a glioma patient whose treatment included an IDH1 peptide vaccine. The receptors were sampled from a man in his forties or fifties with glioma.

The CDR3 loop is CASSLFGQLTNYGYTF. The CDR3 nucleotides are TGCGCCAGCAGCCTTTTCGGACAGTTGACTAACTATGGCTACACCTTC. The rearrangement joins TRBV4-3 to TRBJ1-2; a possible D gene is TRBD1 (6 bases). Trimming took off 4 bases at V and 0 bases at J, with 15 bases between the two ends. The CDR3 sequence is 16 residues long. CDR1 is LGHNA, CDR2 YSLEER, per germline.

The chain carries TRBV29-1 and TRBJ2-7; the match to TRBD1 covers 8 bases. Germline CDR1 is SQVTM and CDR2 is ANQGSEA. V dropped 7 bases and J dropped 2; count of bases not matched to a gene: 7. This CDR3 has 13 amino acids. CDR3 DNA sequence: TGCAGCGCTCGGACAGGGCTTGCCTACGAGCAGTACTTC. This gives the protein CSARTGLAYEQYF.

The chain combines TRBV20-1 with TRBJ2-3; no clear D gene. The germline V and J ends were trimmed by 3 bases and 8 bases, with 9 bases remaining between them. Looked up from germline, CDR1 is DFQATT and CDR2 is SNEGSKA (reference sequence). The CDR3 consists of 11 residues. The CDR3 is CSARTRGTQYF. The CDR3 DNA follows: TGCAGTGCTAGGACCCGAGGTACGCAGTATTTT.

The chain employs TRBV28 and TRBJ1-5; D gene ambiguous. Germline CDR1 reads MDHEN; CDR2 reads SYDVKM. Deletions cut 2 bases from V and 5 bases from J, with 4 bases between. The CDR3 runs 12 residues. As DNA, the CDR3 is TGTGCCAGCAGTTTACAATATCAGCCCCAGCATTTT. It specifies CASSLQYQPQHF.

The chain links TRBV4-3 to TRBJ1-1; 7 positions agree with TRBD1. CDR1 is LGHNA, CDR2 YSLEER, per germline. The trim removed 1 base at V and 0 bases at J, leaving 8 bases unmatched. This CDR3 spans 17 amino acids. CDR3 in amino acids: CASSQARSGTVNTEAFF. The CDR3 DNA is TGCGCCAGCAGCCAAGCGAGGAGCGGGACAGTGAACACTGAAGCTTTCTTT.

The rearrangement links TRBV6-5 to TRBJ1-4; D is ambiguous. Trimming took off 6 bases at V and 7 bases at J, with 9 bases between the two ends. This CDR3 is 12 amino acids long. Germline V gene sequence: CDR1 MNHEY, CDR2 SVGAGI. The CDR3 DNA is TGTGCCAGCAGGCGGTCGGGTGAAAAACTGTTTTTT. This encodes CASRRSGEKLFF.

This chain uses TRBV18 with TRBJ1-1; D remains unclear. V shed 3 bases and J shed 5 bases, with 16 bases lying between them. CDR1 and CDR2 from the germline V gene are KGHSH and LQKENI. The CDR3 consists of 15 residues. The CDR3 DNA follows: TGTGCCAGCTCACCGACGTCAGGCCGGCGGACTGAAGCTTTCTTT. It yields the protein CASSPTSGRRTEAFF. The full variable domain, with the rest looked up from reference TRBV18 and TRBJ1-1, is NAGVMQNPRHLVRRRGQEARLRCSPMKGHSHVYWYRQLPEEGLKFMVYLQKENIIDESGMPKERFSAEFPKEGPSILRIQQVVRGDSAAYFCASSPTSGRRTEAFFGQGTRLTVV.

The rearrangement uses TRBV7-9 and TRBJ2-5; D may match TRBD1 or TRBD2 (6 bases each). The V gene's germline CDR1 is SEHNR and CDR2 FQNEAQ (reference sequence). This CDR3 spans 14 amino acids. V lost 4 bases to trimming and J lost 2 bases, with 11 bases between them. CDR3 nucleotide sequence: TGTGCCAGCAGCTCTCTAGGGGGGCAAGAGACCCAGTACTTC. It codes for CASSSLGGQETQYF.

V usage is TRBV10-3 and J usage is TRBJ1-2, with D possibly being TRBD1 (5 bases). This CDR3 has 14 residues. V lost 5 bases and J 4 bases, leaving 14 bases between the germline ends. CDR1 ENHRY and CDR2 SYGVKD come from the germline V gene. This CDR3 reads CAISKPGDFYGYTF. The CDR3 nucleotides are TGTGCCATCAGTAAGCCCGGGGACTTCTATGGCTACACCTTC.

The chain recombines TRBV27 with TRBJ1-1; the D is unclear. The CDR3 has 14 amino acids. The V gene's germline CDR1 is MNHEY and CDR2 SMNVEV (reference sequence). With 3 bases removed from V and 4 bases from J, the gap between germline ends came to 12 bases. The CDR3 DNA reads as TGTGCCAGCAGTTTGAACGGGGTAAGCACTGAAGCTTTCTTT. Amino acids: CASSLNGVSTEAFF.

This clone was seen once. The chain carries TRBV11-2 and TRBJ2-5; D unclear. With 0 bases removed from V and 5 bases from J, the gap between germline ends came to 16 bases. The CDR3 contains 16 residues. CDR1 SGHAT and CDR2 FQNNGV come from the germline V gene. CDR3 coding DNA: TGTGCCAGCAGCTTAGAAATTACCCAGTTTCGGGAGACCCAGTACTTC. Protein sequence: CASSLEITQFRETQYF.

The V call is TRBV6-1, the J call TRBJ2-7; no reliable D call. V was shortened by 0 bases and J by 4 bases, with 4 bases between the two germline ends. Germline loops: CDR1 MNHNS, CDR2 SASEGT. The CDR3 consists of 12 residues. This CDR3 reads CASSEAKYEQYV. The DNA for the CDR3 is TGTGCCAGCAGTGAAGCGAAGTACGAGCAGTACGTC.

The chain has TRBV5-5 and TRBJ1-6; D uncertain. The length of the CDR3 is 16 residues. Germline V gene sequence: CDR1 SGHKS, CDR2 YYEKEE (reference sequence). V was cut by 4 bases and J by 5 bases, with 16 bases left in between. The CDR3 is CASSASTAPNNSPLHF. The CDR3 coding sequence is TGTGCCAGCAGCGCGTCGACTGCTCCCAATAATTCACCCCTCCACTTT.

This clone was seen only once. The chain is built from TRBV7-9 and TRBJ1-1; D gene ambiguous. CDR3 size: 13 residues. Between the trimmed V and J ends, which lost 6 bases and 0 bases, there was a span of 8 bases. Germline loops: CDR1 SEHNR, CDR2 FQNEAQ (reference sequence). The CDR3 region is CASRDSMNTEAFF. The CDR3, as DNA: TGTGCCAGCAGGGACTCCATGAACACTGAAGCTTTCTTT.

J is TRBJ2-7 and V is TRBV27; 10 positions match TRBD2. J gave up 7 bases and V 4 bases, and 7 bases lay outside the gene matches. The CDR3 covers 14 residues. CDR1 and CDR2 (germline): MNHEY, SMNVEV (reference sequence). CDR3 sequence (DNA): TGTGCCAGCAGTTCGGGACTAGCGTCGGGAGAGCAGTACTTC. It yields the protein CASSSGLASGEQYF.

This CDR3 is CASSVGLPQGHSGNTIYF. CDR3 sequence (DNA): TGTGCCAGCAGCGTAGGCCTCCCTCAGGGACACTCTGGAAACACCATATATTTT. The V gene is TRBV9, the J gene TRBJ1-3; maybe TRBD1 (6 bases). Per the germline V gene, CDR1 is SGDLS and CDR2 is YYNGEE. V lost 0 bases and J 0 bases, leaving 16 bases between the germline ends. CDR3 length: 18 residues.

V usage is TRBV19 and J usage is TRBJ2-2; 8 positions agree with TRBD1. This CDR3 is 15 amino acids long. Germline-derived CDR1 and CDR2 are LNHDA and SQIVND (reference sequence). The V gene end was trimmed by 6 bases and the J gene end by 7 bases; junction bases not matched to a gene: 10. As DNA, the CDR3 is TGTGCCAGTAGCAAGGACAGGGTTTTCCTCGGGGAGCTGTTTTTT. This sequence encodes CASSKDRVFLGELFF.

This chain connects TRBV2 to TRBJ2-1, with TRBD2 matching 10 bases. The CDR3 length is 14 residues. Germline CDR1 SNHLY, CDR2 FYNNEI. The V and J ends lost 4 bases and 8 bases, in that order; junction bases with no gene match: 5. CDR3 in DNA: TGTGCCAGCAGTGGCCAGCGGGAGGGGTATGAGCAGTTCTTC. This codes for CASSGQREGYEQFF.

A single count supports this clone. V is TRBV14 and J is TRBJ1-2; D not resolved. The CDR3 spans 11 residues. The V gene's germline CDR1 is SGHDN and CDR2 FVKESK. V lost 1 base, J lost 7 bases, and 4 bases lay in between. CDR3 bases: TGTGCCAGCAGCCAAGCAGGTGGCTACACCTTC. Protein: CASSQAGGYTF.

Note on this clone: Mismatch with germline at one junction end may stem from a read error. The rearrangement links TRBV5-3 to TRBJ1-2, with D perhaps TRBD1 (6 bases). TRBV5-3 is reported as an ORF; its role is uncertain. The CDR3 covers 9 residues. The CDR3 nucleotides are TGTGCCAGAAGCTGGAGGGGGACATGG. It codes for CARSWRGTW.

The chain employs TRBV7-2 and TRBJ2-2; D remains unclear. The CDR3 has 15 amino acids. Germline values: CDR1 SGHTA, CDR2 FQGNSA. Trimming cost V 3 bases and J 3 bases, with 11 bases left between them. CDR3: CASSFSDLYTGELFF. The CDR3 DNA is TGTGCCAGCAGCTTCTCGGACCTATACACCGGGGAGCTGTTTTTT. Supplemented by reference TRBV7-2 and TRBJ2-2, the full variable domain reads GAGVSQSPSNKVTEKGKDVELRCDPISGHTALYWYRQSLGQGLEFLIYFQGNSAPDKSGLPSDRFSAERTGGSVSTLTIQRTQQEDSAVYLCASSFSDLYTGELFFGEGSRLTVL.